The T cell receptor beta chain under discussion was sequenced for a study of shared clonotypes between healthy human individuals. Study-wide background: Those who served as donors were a couple of women and a few men between the ages of 18 and 49. The study's findings and limits: Sequencing depth was a factor that was expected to affect clonotype sharing among donors.

The J segment lost 3 bases and the V segment lost 3 bases, leaving 2 bases of the junction unmatched. This CDR3 comprises 13 residues. Germline values: CDR1 SGHRS, CDR2 YFSETQ. Using roughly 200 ng DNA, approximately 30,000 T cell genomes, the sorted-subset replicate PCRs were run. Method: immunoSEQ multiplex PCR; TCRdb's copy keeps in-frame clones and lacks some. The data show nearly 1,000,000 clones, more than 75% seen once. About this clone: Its antigen is unknown. The same CDR3 is also encoded by other DNA sequences in this sample.

Sequenced sample: memory CD4+ T cells sorted from blood. Subset described: CD45RA-negative fraction. V is TRBV5-1 and J is TRBJ1-1; 7 bases are shared with TRBD1. This TCR derives from a man younger than 35 in good health. CDR3 protein: CASSSQGYTEAFF. In DNA form, the CDR3 reads TGCGCCAGCAGCTCACAGGGGTACACTGAAGCTTTCTTT.